This TCR beta chain comes out of a study of blood T cell repertoires in COVID-19. The V end lost 8 bases, the J end lost 0 bases, and 20 bases lay between the germline ends. The CDR3 extends over 17 amino acids. CDR1 and CDR2 from the germline V gene are MNHNY and SVGAGI (reference sequence). Original processing notes: Estimation of nucleated cell counts relied on the amplification of reference gene primers. TCRdb's table, derived via immunoSEQ multiplex PCR, lists solely in-frame clones and lacks some. D and trimming come from the DNA, and the V and J calls and clone size come from that table. The profile shows about 370,000 clones, approximately 91% of them singletons.

Specimen: PBMCs or T cells enriched from blood (not recorded which). The source is a woman between 35 and 50 years old who had been exposed to COVID-19. The chain has TRBV6-6 and TRBJ1-3, with TRBD1 as a possible D gene (6 bases). The CDR3 DNA is TGTGCCAGCGGTCGGACAGCTGAAGCTTCCTCTGGAAACACCATATATTTT. Translating gives CASGRTAEASSGNTIYF.